This T cell receptor beta chain was identified during a study of T cell repertoires in cytomegalovirus infection. Whole-study context: HLA-B-restricted CMV epitopes that are well studied were used alongside recently identified HLA-C-restricted ones. Public TCR beta signatures indicated both CMV infection and matching HLA type.

MiXCR, applied by TCRdb to the reads, yields one record per CDR3 protein. The sample lists about 830,000 distinct CDR3 sequences, approximately 29% occurring once. The CDR3 covers 14 residues. V shed 7 bases and J shed 6 bases, with 15 bases lying between them. The V gene's germline CDR1 is LNHNV and CDR2 YYDKDF (reference sequence). General observations from the study: CMV-specific HLA-C-restricted TCR beta clonotypes dominated the ex vivo response. Summed frequency of public TCR beta families distinguished CMV carriers with the relevant HLA.

This clonotype has a handful of counts. Antigen specificity is unknown. The genes are TRBV15 and TRBJ2-2; D gene ambiguous. The material was cultured CD8+ T cells from PBMCs, obtained from culture after CMV antigen stimulation. The receptor comes from a human donor in good health (CMV status not recorded). Some clones in this sample may be carry-over from other donors' samples. CDR3 sequence (DNA): TGTGCCACCACCCCCCTTACTGAACCCGGGGAGCTGTTTTTT. Amino acid sequence: CATTPLTEPGELFF.